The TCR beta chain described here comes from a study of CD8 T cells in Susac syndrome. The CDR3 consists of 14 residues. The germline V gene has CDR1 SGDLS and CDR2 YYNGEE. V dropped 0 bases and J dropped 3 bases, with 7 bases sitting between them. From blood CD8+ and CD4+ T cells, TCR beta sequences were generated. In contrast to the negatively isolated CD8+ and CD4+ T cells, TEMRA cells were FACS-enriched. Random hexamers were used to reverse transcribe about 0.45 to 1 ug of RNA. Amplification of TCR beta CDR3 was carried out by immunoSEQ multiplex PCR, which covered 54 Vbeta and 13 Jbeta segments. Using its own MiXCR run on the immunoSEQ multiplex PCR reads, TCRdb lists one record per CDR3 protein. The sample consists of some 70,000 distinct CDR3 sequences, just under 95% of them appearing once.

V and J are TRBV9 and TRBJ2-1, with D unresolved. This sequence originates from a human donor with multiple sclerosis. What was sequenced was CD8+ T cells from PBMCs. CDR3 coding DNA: TGTGCCAGCAGCGTAGAAGTCAACTACAATGAGCAGTTCTTC. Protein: CASSVEVNYNEQFF.